This T cell receptor (beta chain) was sequenced during a study of chemoradiotherapy in HPV16-positive cancers. Study-level information: Functional T-cell assays on two HPV16-positive patients' cells defined candidate HPV-specific clones and common TCR motifs. Study-wide findings and caveats: Candidate HPV-specific clones and E7-related TCR motifs grew in tumor during treatment. Better recurrence-free survival went with HPV-responsive T-cell expansion in HPV16-positive patients.

Only in-frame clones appear in the TCRdb table, and some are missing; sequencing was by immunoSEQ multiplex PCR. The repertoire includes 25,000 to 35,000 clones, around 83% of them detected once, and around 1.9% sits in the top ten. Details on this clone: Its antigen is currently unknown.

The CDR3 runs 18 residues. V shed 1 base, J shed 1 base, and the junction held 9 bases outside the gene matches. Germline lookup yields CDR1 LGHNA and CDR2 YNFKEQ. The TCR originated in a human donor with HPV-associated anogenital cancer. The sample in question was blood, obtained from a patient who underwent chemoradiotherapy. The chain couples TRBV4-2 to TRBJ1-4, with 7 bases fitting TRBD1. CDR3 region: CASSQADRVVETNEKLFF. CDR3 DNA: TGTGCCAGCAGCCAAGCCGACAGGGTGGTGGAAACTAATGAAAAACTGTTTTTT.